The rows below give T cell receptor beta chains drawn from one sample of a study of blood T cell repertoires in COVID-19. Method: immunoSEQ multiplex PCR; TCRdb's copy keeps in-frame clones and lacks some. The sample contains some 42,000 clones, about 85% of which appear only once. Sequencing input: peripheral blood. These receptors all come from a woman in her 70s in a cohort sampled during active COVID-19. Each CDR3 is given without its conserved first and last residue. Clone size appears in some rows only: once, few, many, or a class for an expanded clone.

length: 13; V: TRBV19; size: -; CDR3: ASSPDRFLNTEAF
length: 13; V: TRBV7-2; size: -; CDR3: ASSPVTGGEQPQH
length: 12; V: TRBV2; size: -; CDR3: ASLLAGSTDTQY
length: 14; V: TRBV28; size: -; CDR3: ASSPTWRVGNNEQF
length: 12; V: TRBV2; size: -; CDR3: ASSVGTTTREQF
length: 11; V: TRBV6-6; size: once; CDR3: ASSPDGVGGYT
length: 10; V: TRBV12-3/TRBV12-4; size: -; CDR3: ASSFGGAEAF
length: 14; V: TRBV7-9; size: -; CDR3: ASRRTGGSGNEKLF
length: 14; V: TRBV28; size: -; CDR3: ASSLESWTATGEQY
length: 13; V: TRBV19; size: -; CDR3: ASGQGAFSTDTQY
length: 12; V: TRBV24-1; size: -; CDR3: ATSDLGGEETQY
length: 14; V: TRBV18; size: -; CDR3: ASSPTQINSGNTIY
length: 11; V: TRBV6-6; size: -; CDR3: ASSSGGRYEQY
length: 13; V: TRBV28; size: -; CDR3: ASSRRTGGAYEQY
length: 13; V: TRBV18; size: -; CDR3: ASSPYSPSGNTIY
length: 15; V: TRBV18; size: once; CDR3: ASSPLAGEFSYNEQF
length: 13; V: TRBV4-1; size: -; CDR3: ASSQVPGGRYEQY
length: 12; V: TRBV30; size: -; CDR3: AWTPARALYEQY
length: 15; V: TRBV11-2; size: -; CDR3: ASSSATASYYNSPLH
length: 13; V: TRBV6-5; size: -; CDR3: ASSYSDRDENGYT
length: 11; V: TRBV10-3; size: -; CDR3: AISAQSNQPQH
length: 11; V: TRBV15; size: -; CDR3: ATRGQGVHEQY
length: 15; V: TRBV11-2; size: -; CDR3: ASSLRAGQGVGYGYT
length: 12; V: TRBV5-5; size: once; CDR3: ASSLQNSNQPQH
length: 14; V: TRBV5-8; size: -; CDR3: ASGPTDRGVSYEQY
length: 16; V: TRBV5-1; size: -; CDR3: ASSSLGTSAPHRVPQY
length: 12; V: TRBV30; size: -; CDR3: AWSVLFGGREAF
length: 13; V: TRBV19; size: -; CDR3: ASRRDRGPTGELF
length: 13; V: TRBV6-6; size: -; CDR3: ASRTDSSGQETQY
length: 13; V: TRBV21-1; size: -; CDR3: ASSLPASGSDEQF
length: 13; V: TRBV7-9; size: once; CDR3: ASSPHRNSQNIQY